This T cell receptor (beta chain) was profiled in a study of blood T cell repertoires in COVID-19. Overall study: Some COVID-19 samples were acute and others convalescent; all came from the United States, Italy and Spain.

This clone occurred once. Original methodology: By means of reference gene primer amplification, nucleated cell counts were estimated. The repertoire was sequenced with immunoSEQ multiplex PCR; TCRdb's copy has only in-frame clones and lacks some. That table furnishes V, J and clone size, whereas the DNA furnished D and trimming. The data show more than 300,000 clones, roughly nine tenths seen once. Ages ranged from about 18 to 90 years, with residence in about two dozen US areas. Allocation to cohorts depended on clinical history reported by the participants. The sequence derives from a woman under 40 who had recovered from COVID-19. Sequencing used PBMCs or T cells enriched from blood (not recorded which).

The CDR3 region is CASSFGGNLMSSYNEQFF. CDR3 nucleotides: TGTGCCAGCAGTTTTGGAGGGAATTTAATGAGCTCCTACAATGAGCAGTTCTTC. This rearrangement joins TRBV27 to TRBJ2-1; weak D call: TRBD2 (6 bases). Germline values: CDR1 MNHEY, CDR2 SMNVEV (reference sequence). The CDR3 consists of 18 residues. Trimming took off 3 bases at V and 0 bases at J, with 18 bases between the two ends.